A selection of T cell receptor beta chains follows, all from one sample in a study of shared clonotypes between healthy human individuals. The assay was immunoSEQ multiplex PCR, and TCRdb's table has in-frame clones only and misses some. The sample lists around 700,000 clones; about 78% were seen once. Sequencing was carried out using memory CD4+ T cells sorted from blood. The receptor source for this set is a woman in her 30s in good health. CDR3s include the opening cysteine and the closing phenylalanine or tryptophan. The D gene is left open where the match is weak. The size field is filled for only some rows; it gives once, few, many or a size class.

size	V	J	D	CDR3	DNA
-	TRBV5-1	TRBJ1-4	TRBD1	CASSRTGGEGYEKLFF	TGCGCCAGCAGCCGGACAGGGGGCGAGGGTTACGAAAAACTGTTTTTT
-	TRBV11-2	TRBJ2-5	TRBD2	CASSEGGLAGVETQYF	TGTGCCAGCAGCGAGGGGGGACTAGCGGGAGTGGAGACCCAGTACTTC
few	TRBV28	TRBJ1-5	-	CASSPPLERGPQHF	TGTGCCAGCAGTCCCCCGTTGGAGCGGGGACCCCAGCATTTT
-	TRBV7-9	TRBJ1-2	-	CASSLAGVGSVGGYTF	TGTGCCAGCAGCTTAGCAGGCGTGGGGAGCGTGGGTGGCTACACCTTC
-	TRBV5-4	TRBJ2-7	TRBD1	CASSLMGQGPYEQYF	TGTGCCAGCAGCTTGATGGGACAGGGACCTTACGAGCAGTACTTC
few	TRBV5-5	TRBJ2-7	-	CASSKNDGHVGEQYF	TGTGCCAGCAGCAAAAACGACGGGCACGTGGGCGAGCAGTACTTC
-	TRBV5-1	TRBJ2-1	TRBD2	CASTQLAGPASSEQFF	TGCGCCAGCACCCAACTAGCGGGTCCTGCTTCGAGTGAGCAGTTCTTC
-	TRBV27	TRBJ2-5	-	CASSLSAGPQETQYF	TGTGCCAGCAGTTTATCGGCTGGGCCGCAGGAGACCCAGTACTTC
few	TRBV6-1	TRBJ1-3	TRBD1	CAGEQGSVSGNTIYF	TGTGCCGGGGAACAGGGGTCGGTTAGTGGAAACACCATATATTTT
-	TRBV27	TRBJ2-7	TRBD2	CASSFGTSDYEQYF	TGTGCCAGCAGTTTCGGGACTAGCGACTACGAGCAGTACTTC
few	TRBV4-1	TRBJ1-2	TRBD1	CASSQGVPGQGWLGYTF	TGCGCCAGCAGCCAAGGGGTTCCGGGACAGGGGTGGTTGGGCTACACCTTC
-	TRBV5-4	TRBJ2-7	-	CASSLTNTYEQYF	TGTGCCAGCAGCTTAACGAACACCTACGAGCAGTACTTC
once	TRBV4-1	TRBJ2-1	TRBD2	CASSQDSDRRTSGKRNEQFF	TGCGCCAGCAGCCAAGATTCGGACAGACGGACTAGCGGGAAAAGGAATGAGCAGTTCTTC
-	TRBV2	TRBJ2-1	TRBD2	CASTVLAGGMNEQFF	TGTGCCAGCACCGTGCTAGCGGGAGGTATGAATGAGCAGTTCTTC
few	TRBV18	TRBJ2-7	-	CASSPLGHSTGDEQYF	TGTGCCAGCTCACCTTTGGGACACTCGACCGGAGACGAGCAGTACTTC
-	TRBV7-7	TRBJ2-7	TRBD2	CASSLREGYEQYF	TGTGCCAGCAGCTTACGGGAGGGCTACGAGCAGTACTTC
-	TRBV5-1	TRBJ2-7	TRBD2	CASSLTLAGSDEQYF	TGCGCCAGCAGCTTGACCCTAGCGGGGAGCGACGAGCAGTACTTC
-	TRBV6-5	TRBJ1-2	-	CASSNQGGYGYTF	TGTGCCAGCAGTAATCAGGGTGGCTATGGCTACACCTTC
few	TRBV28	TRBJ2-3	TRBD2	CASSRTSGRTDTQYF	TGTGCCAGCAGCCGGACTAGCGGGAGGACAGATACGCAGTATTTT
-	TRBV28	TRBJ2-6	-	CAVRKSGANVLTF	TGTGCCGTACGAAAATCTGGGGCCAACGTCCTGACTTTC
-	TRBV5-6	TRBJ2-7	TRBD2	CASRYLAGGLSEQYF	TGTGCCAGCAGATATCTAGCGGGAGGGTTGAGCGAGCAGTACTTC
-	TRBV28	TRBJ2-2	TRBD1	CASRGWTGLGELFF	TGTGCCAGCAGAGGATGGACAGGGCTCGGGGAGCTGTTTTTT